This T cell receptor beta chain originates from a study of type 1 regulatory T cells. In the study overall: T-allo10 is a Tr1-enriched, alloantigen-specific CD4 T cell product made in vitro.

Study results and caveats: Compared with non-Tr1 cells, Tr1 cells showed a narrower TCR repertoire.

In TCRdb, the reads were re-called with MiXCR into one record per CDR3 protein. Of about 42,000 distinct CDR3 sequences in the sample, 12% were seen once. This clonotype occurred many times. The antigen is not known. The receptor was isolated from a human donor in good health. Material: cultured non-Tr1 T cells, either the whole culture or a sorted T cell fraction (not recorded which).

The CDR3 nucleotides are TGTGCCACCAGTGATCGGGGATTTAGCACAGATACGCAGTATTTT. It encodes CATSDRGFSTDTQYF. The chain employs TRBV24-1 and TRBJ2-3; tentative D call: TRBD2 (5 bases). V was shortened by 3 bases and J by 0 bases, with 9 bases between the two germline ends. Germline assignment: CDR1 KGHDR and CDR2 SFDVKD. There are 15 residues in the CDR3.